Shown below are 9 T cell receptor beta chains from a single sample sequenced in a study of cytomegalovirus exposure and HLA in healthy donors. PCR involved 60 Vbeta and 13 Jbeta primers. Here immunoSEQ multiplex PCR was the method, and the copy in TCRdb shows in-frame clones only, minus some. The data contain 90,000 to 100,000 clones, around 76% of them singletons. Sequenced material: PBMCs. The receptors here all came from a man aged 40-50 years in good health and CMV-seropositive.

The chain links TRBV4-1 to TRBJ2-5; the match to TRBD2 covers 8 bases. Germline CDR1 MGHRA, CDR2 YSYEKL. Trimming took 2 bases from V and 5 from J; bases not matched to a gene: 7. This CDR3 is built from 15 residues. CDR3 nucleotide sequence: TGCGCCAGCAGCCAATTCTCAGCGGGAGCCGAGACCCAGTACTTC. Translation gives CASSQFSAGAETQYF.

The chain recombines TRBV5-8 with TRBJ2-3; the D gene is possibly TRBD1 (5 bases). Germline CDR1 SGHTS, CDR2 YDEGEE. This CDR3 has 14 residues. V was clipped by 0 bases and J by 0 bases, with 5 bases between them. This CDR3 reads CASSLDRSTDTQYF. CDR3 DNA sequence: TGTGCCAGCAGCTTGGACAGGAGCACAGATACGCAGTATTTT.

This chain joins TRBV19 and TRBJ1-5; 8 bases map to TRBD1. J was trimmed by 0 bases and V by 9 bases; bases with no gene match: 16. The CDR3 sequence is 18 residues long. Germline CDR1 LNHDA, CDR2 SQIVND (reference sequence). The CDR3 region is CASRLGGAGGISNQPQHF. The CDR3 region has the DNA TGTGCCAGCCGACTGGGAGGGGCAGGGGGCATTAGCAATCAGCCCCAGCATTTT. The variable domain in full, completed from reference TRBV19 and TRBJ1-5, reads DGGITQSPKYLFRKEGQNVTLSCEQNLNHDAMYWYRQDPGQGLRLIYYSQIVNDFQKGDIAEGYSVSREKKESFPLTVTSAQKNPTAFYLCASRLGGAGGISNQPQHFGDGTRLSIL.

The V call is TRBV4-1, the J call TRBJ2-5; D not resolved. Judging by the DNA end, TRBJ2-7 fits better; the J call may be wrong. The CDR3 length is 15 residues. Looked up from germline, CDR1 is MGHRA and CDR2 is YSYEKL. CDR3 protein: CASSPAGGSSYEQYF. CDR3 DNA sequence: TGCGCCAGCAGCCCCGCCGGCGGATCGTCCTACGAGCAGTACTTC.

The V gene is TRBV9, the J gene TRBJ1-1; D ambiguous. In germline, CDR1 is SGDLS, CDR2 YYNGEE. The CDR3 length is 13 residues. V was cut by 4 bases and J by 1 base, with 8 bases left in between. Here the CDR3 DNA reads TGTGCCAGCAGCCCTACAGCGAACACTGAAGCTTTCTTT. Its protein product is CASSPTANTEAFF.

The rearrangement joins TRBV10-3 to TRBJ1-1; D may be TRBD1 (5 bases). CDR1 and CDR2 from the germline V gene are ENHRY and SYGVKD. The CDR3 contains 13 residues. V gave up 7 bases and J gave up 3 bases, with 12 bases separating them. The CDR3 region is CAINGGVDTEAFF. The CDR3 DNA sequence: TGTGCCATCAATGGGGGGGTGGACACTGAAGCTTTCTTT.

The rearrangement joins TRBV28 to TRBJ2-1, with unresolved D. Trimming pared 5 bases from V and 1 base from J, leaving 12 bases between. This CDR3 is built from 15 residues. Germline CDR1 reads MDHEN; CDR2 reads SYDVKM. CDR3 DNA sequence: TGTGCCAGCAGTACACCTGGGCTGTCCTACAATGAGCAGTTCTTC. Encoded protein: CASSTPGLSYNEQFF.

The rearrangement uses TRBV18 and TRBJ1-1; D perhaps matches TRBD1 (6 bases). With 3 bases removed from V and 5 bases from J, the gap between germline ends came to 10 bases. CDR3 size: 13 residues. Germline V gene data show CDR1 as KGHSH and CDR2 as LQKENI. CDR3 in DNA: TGTGCCAGCTCACCGCAGGGGAAGACTGAAGCTTTCTTT. As protein: CASSPQGKTEAFF.

The chain is built from TRBV5-4 and TRBJ2-5; D possibly corresponds to TRBD1 (5 bases). V dropped 4 bases and J dropped 2 bases, with 18 bases sitting between them. CDR1 is SGHNT, CDR2 YYREEE, per germline (reference sequence). CDR3 length: 16 residues. CDR3 region: CASSITPTDTQETQYF. In DNA form, the CDR3 reads TGTGCCAGCAGCATCACCCCGACAGATACTCAAGAGACCCAGTACTTC.